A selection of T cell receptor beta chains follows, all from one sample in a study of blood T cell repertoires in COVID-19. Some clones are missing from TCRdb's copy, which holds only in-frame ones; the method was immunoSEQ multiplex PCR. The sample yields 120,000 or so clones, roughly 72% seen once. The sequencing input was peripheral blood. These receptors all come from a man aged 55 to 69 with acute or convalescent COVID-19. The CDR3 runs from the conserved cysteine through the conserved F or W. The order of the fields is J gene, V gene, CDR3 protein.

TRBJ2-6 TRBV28 CATDSWSSGANVLTF
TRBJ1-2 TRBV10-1 CASSEARVYGYTF
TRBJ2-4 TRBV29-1 CSVGTGTGLGYIQYF
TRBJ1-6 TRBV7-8 CASSSRDNSPLHF
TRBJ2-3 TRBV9 CASSLTGGSPDTQYF
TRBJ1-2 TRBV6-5 CASSSRTDNYGYTF
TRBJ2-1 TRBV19 CASSMGGSLPYNEQFF
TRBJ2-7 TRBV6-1 CASSELGTSEFYEQYF
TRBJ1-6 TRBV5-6 CASSVGQGNSPLHF
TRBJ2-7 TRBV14 CASSRSDRVHF
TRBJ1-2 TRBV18 CASSQTAGTGDKGYTF
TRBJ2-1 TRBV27 CAKRGAGGNNEQFF
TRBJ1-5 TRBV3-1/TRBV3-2 CASSPGFNQPQHF
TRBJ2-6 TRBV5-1 CASSLSGASSGANVLTF
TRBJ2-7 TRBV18 CASSPPGRGRDEQYF
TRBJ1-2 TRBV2 CASGQGAPGYTF
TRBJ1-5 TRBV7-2 CASSLRQGNQPQHF